The 30 T cell receptor delta chains listed next were all sequenced from one sample in a study of gamma-delta T cells after stem cell transplantation. TCRdb re-called the RT-PCR reads with CATT. The profile covers around 5,700 delta-chain clones, with around 8.9% appearing a single time and about 12% taken by the ten largest. Sequencing was carried out using gamma-delta T cells. The receptors here all came from a human donor. It is not recorded whose cells these are; they may come from a transplant donor.

To note about this clone: One end of the junction fails to match germline, which may point to a read error. The chain has TRDV2 and TRDJ1; TRDD3 matches at 9 bases. The germline V gene has CDR1 GEAIGNYY and CDR2 EKD. The CDR3 loop spans 18 amino acids. The DNA for the CDR3 is TGTGCCCGTGACTCCCTACGGCCTTCCTCACTGGGGGACAGTAAACTCATCTTT. This encodes CARDSLRPSSLGDSKLIF.

By share, this clone ranks as medium-sized. This is likely an artifact of a read error, given a far larger clone one base away. This sequence joins TRDV2 and TRDJ1, with 13 nucleotides matching TRDD3. The CDR3 has 15 residues. With 3 bases clipped from V and 9 bases from J, the junction kept 9 bases outside the gene matches. Germline CDR1 is GEAIGNYY and CDR2 is EKD. CDR3 coding DNA: TGTGCCTGTGACGTCCTTACTGGGGGATACGCGCAACTCATCTTT. Protein sequence: CACDVLTGGYAQLIF.

The chain is built from TRDV2 and TRDJ3; 10 bases align to TRDD3. Germline V gene lookup returns CDR1 GEAIGNYY and CDR2 EKD. There are 18 residues in the CDR3. The V segment lost 0 bases and the J segment 0 bases; nucleotides outside the gene matches: 1. In DNA form, the CDR3 reads TGTGCCTGTGACACCGGGGGATACGACTCCTGGGACACCCGACAGATGTTTTTC. It yields the protein CACDTGGYDSWDTRQMFF.

The chain has TRDV2 and TRDJ1; unclear D gene. Trimming left V 0 bases short and J 0 bases short, with 19 bases between. Germline CDR1 is GEAIGNYY and CDR2 is EKD. The CDR3 extends over 18 amino acids. CDR3 amino acids: CACDTVRIEDGDTDKLIF. The DNA for the CDR3 is TGTGCCTGTGACACCGTGAGGATTGAGGACGGGGACACCGATAAACTCATCTTT.

This clone is medium-sized within its sample. The J gene is TRDJ1, the V gene TRDV2, with 12 bases that match TRDD3. The CDR3 consists of 17 residues. Trimming cost V 1 base and J 4 bases; bases outside gene matches: 9. From germline, CDR1 is GEAIGNYY and CDR2 EKD. Written as DNA, the CDR3 is TGTGCCTGTGACACAATGATGCTGGGGGATACGATCGATAAACTCATCTTT. Encoded protein: CACDTMMLGDTIDKLIF.

A few counts support this clone. The chain is built from TRDV2 and TRDJ3, with TRDD3 matching over 7 bases. V trimming: 0 bases; J trimming: 0 bases; junction bases outside the gene matches: 16. Per the germline V gene, CDR1 is GEAIGNYY and CDR2 is EKD. The length of the CDR3 is 22 residues. The CDR3 loop reads CACDTIDPPGGPSSWDTRQMFF. CDR3 nucleotide sequence: TGTGCCTGTGACACCATTGATCCTCCTGGGGGCCCTAGCTCCTGGGACACCCGACAGATGTTTTTC.

A word on this clone: TCRdb pairs this DNA with a much larger clone's protein that differs at residue 5, likely a read error; the protein shown was translated from the DNA. This sequence joins TRDV2 and TRDJ1; 13 bases align to TRDD3. V shed 2 bases, J shed 9 bases, and the junction held 8 bases outside the gene matches. Germline CDR1 reads GEAIGNYY; CDR2 reads EKD. The CDR3 runs 15 residues. This CDR3 reads CACDILTGGYAELIF. The CDR3 nucleotides read TGTGCCTGTGACATCCTTACTGGGGGATACGCGGAACTCATCTTT.

Turning to this clone: Since a far larger clone is one base different, this is likely a read error. DNA of the CDR3: TGTGCCTGTGATCAAGTGGGGGATACGAGCTACACCGATAAACTCACCTTT. This encodes CACDQVGDTSYTDKLTF. The chain links TRDV2 to TRDJ1; 11 positions agree with TRDD3. The CDR3 runs to 17 residues. CDR1 and CDR2 from the germline V gene are GEAIGNYY and EKD.

This clone has a handful of counts. A read error may explain this, as a much larger clone is one base away. The same CDR3 can be traced to other DNA sequences in this sample. This sequence joins TRDV2 and TRDJ1; 9 bases align to TRDD3. The CDR3 runs 16 residues. Germline assignment: CDR1 GEAIGNYY and CDR2 EKD. The CDR3 loop is CACDDLLGDYTDKLIF. DNA for the CDR3: TGCGCCTGTGACGATCTACTGGGGGACTACACCGATAAACTCATCTTT.

By proportion, this clone is medium-sized (0.01 to 0.1%). Other DNA sequences in the sample encode the same CDR3. The V and J genes are TRDV2 and TRDJ1; D is uncertain. This CDR3 is built from 18 residues. The germline CDR1 and CDR2 sequences are GEAIGNYY and EKD. V gave up 0 bases and J gave up 1 base, with 20 bases separating them. The CDR3 sequence: CACDTVLLPGESTDKLIF. The CDR3 DNA reads as TGTGCCTGTGACACCGTTTTACTGCCGGGCGAGTCCACCGATAAACTCATCTTT.

In its sample, this clone was seen a few times. It is likely a read error: a sequence one base away is far more abundant. Other DNA sequences in the same sample also yield this CDR3. The genes are TRDV2 and TRDJ1; 13 bases map to TRDD3. V was pared by 1 base and J by 0 bases, with 13 bases of the junction left unmatched. CDR1 GEAIGNYY and CDR2 EKD come from the germline V gene. There are 20 residues in the CDR3. CDR3 nucleotides: TGTGCCTGTGACACGGTCCAACTGGGGGATACGTCTCTTTACACCGATAAACTCATCTTT. Translating it yields CACDTVQLGDTSLYTDKLIF.

Points on this clone: The protein TCRdb gives is from a much larger clone and does not agree with this DNA's translation at residue 5, likely a read error; the protein shown here comes from the DNA. CDR3 sequence (DNA): TGTGCCTGTGACGCTTTACTGGGGGATAGAAGTGATAAACTCATCTTT. As protein: CACDALLGDRSDKLIF. The chain recombines TRDV2 with TRDJ1, with 11 bases that match TRDD3. Germline V lookup: CDR1 GEAIGNYY, CDR2 EKD. This CDR3 comprises 16 residues. J gave up 5 bases and V 3 bases, and 10 bases lay outside the gene matches.

By share, this clone counts as medium-sized. The rearrangement uses TRDV2 and TRDJ1, with 9 bases that match TRDD3. Germline V lookup: CDR1 GEAIGNYY, CDR2 EKD. Trimming removed 2 bases from V and 0 bases from J; junction bases left unmatched: 6. This CDR3 is built from 16 residues. The CDR3 loop is CACDILGDRHTDKLIF. CDR3 in DNA: TGTGCCTGTGACATCCTGGGGGATCGGCACACCGATAAACTCATCTTT.

A word on this clone: The TCRdb protein comes from a much larger clone and disagrees with this DNA's translation at residue 8, likely due to a read error; the protein given here is derived from the DNA. The genes are TRDV2 and TRDJ1; a weak D match, TRDD3 (5 bases). Germline-derived CDR1 and CDR2 are GEAIGNYY and EKD. V lost 1 base and J 1 base, leaving 15 bases between the germline ends. This CDR3 comprises 16 residues. The CDR3 DNA reads as TGTGCCTGTGACACTTTGACTAGGGGGTCCACCGATAAACTCATCTTT. It yields the protein CACDTLTRGSTDKLIF.

Comment on this clone: One junction end disagrees with the germline gene, perhaps due to a read error. Within the sample, other DNA sequences also encode this same CDR3. This chain links TRDV2 with TRDJ1, with TRDD3 matching 10 bases. The CDR3 length is 19 residues. Germline V lookup: CDR1 GEAIGNYY, CDR2 EKD. CDR3 sequence: CACDTRSGTGGLYTDKLIF. The CDR3 nucleotides read TGTGCCTGTGACACCCGGTCGGGTACTGGGGGATTGTACACCGATAAACTCATCTTC.

This clone was counted a few times. The chain uses TRDV2 and TRDJ1, with a weak D call TRDD3 (6 bases). The V gene's germline CDR1 is GEAIGNYY and CDR2 EKD. The CDR3 extends over 20 amino acids. With 0 bases removed from V and 0 bases from J, the gap between germline ends came to 25 bases. Here the CDR3 DNA reads TGTGCCTGTGACACCGGAGAGGTGAGATACGCTGCTTCGTACACCGATAAACTCATCTTT. Translating gives CACDTGEVRYAASYTDKLIF.

The chain uses TRDV2 and TRDJ1; TRDD3 agrees at 9 bases. The CDR3 runs 18 residues. Germline V gene sequence: CDR1 GEAIGNYY, CDR2 EKD. The J segment lost 2 bases and the V segment lost 0 bases, leaving 12 bases of the junction unmatched. The CDR3 protein is CACDTLIGDTRGTDKLIF. CDR3 coding DNA: TGTGCCTGTGACACCCTAATTGGGGATACGCGGGGAACCGATAAACTCATCTTT.

In the case of this clone: This likely came from a read error, as a far larger clone is one base away. Distinct nucleotide sequences in the sample also encode this CDR3. CDR3 amino acids: CACVHLLGDTDKLIF. The CDR3, as DNA: TGTGCCTGTGTCCATCTCCTGGGGGATACCGATAAACTCATCTTT. J is TRDJ1 and V is TRDV2, with 9 bases lining up with TRDD3. Germline lookup yields CDR1 GEAIGNYY and CDR2 EKD. J gave up 2 bases and V 5 bases, and 8 bases lay outside the gene matches. The CDR3 runs to 15 residues.

The chain joins TRDV2 to TRDJ2; TRDD3 aligns across 11 bases. The CDR3 is 15 amino acids. The germline V gene encodes CDR1 GEAIGNYY and CDR2 EKD. The V gene end was trimmed by 0 bases and the J gene end by 5 bases; junction bases not matched to a gene: 1. This CDR3 reads CACDTSGGYTAQLFF. The CDR3 bases are TGTGCCTGTGACACCTCTGGGGGATACACAGCACAACTCTTCTTT.

On this clone: The protein TCRdb lists differs from the translation of the DNA at residue 5; the protein given here is translated from the DNA itself. The V gene is TRDV2, the J gene TRDJ1, with 7 bases lining up with TRDD3. The CDR3 has 15 residues. The junction had 6 bases not matched to a gene; V was cut back by 3 bases and J by 0 bases. The V gene's germline CDR1 is GEAIGNYY and CDR2 EKD. CDR3 coding DNA: TGTGCCTGTGACCACGTACTGGGGAACACCGATAAACTCATCTTT. It is translated as CACDHVLGNTDKLIF.

This clone showed up just a few times. The CDR3 is CACDTAGGYAGSWDTRQMFF. Here the CDR3 DNA reads TGTGCCTGTGACACCGCCGGGGGATACGCGGGATCCTGGGACACCCGACAGATGTTTTTC. This sequence joins TRDV2 and TRDJ3, with 10 bases aligning to TRDD3. The V gene's germline CDR1 is GEAIGNYY and CDR2 EKD. The CDR3 sequence is 20 residues long. J was trimmed by 1 base and V by 0 bases; bases with no gene match: 8.

By share of the sample, this clone is medium-sized. This chain connects TRDV2 to TRDJ1; 8 positions agree with TRDD3. The CDR3 is made up of 17 amino acids. Per germline, CDR1 GEAIGNYY and CDR2 EKD. J gave up 0 bases and V 3 bases, and 11 bases lay outside the gene matches. The CDR3 reads CACDGLPLGENTDKLIF. DNA of the CDR3: TGTGCCTGTGACGGACTGCCGCTGGGGGAGAACACCGATAAACTCATCTTT.

Points on this clone: The junction departs from germline at one end; a sequencing error may be responsible. CDR3 protein: CACDPSSSSLDTRQMFF. CDR3 bases: TGTGCCTGTGACCCTAGTTCGAGCTCCTTGGACACCCGACAGATGTTTTTC. This sequence joins TRDV2 and TRDJ3; D is unclear. The CDR3 totals 17 residues. CDR1 and CDR2 (germline): GEAIGNYY, EKD.

This clone was counted between two and nine times. V usage is TRDV2 and J usage is TRDJ1; 8 nucleotides match TRDD3. The CDR3 runs to 18 residues. V shed 0 bases and J 0 bases; nucleotides not matched to a gene: 11. From germline, CDR1 is GEAIGNYY and CDR2 EKD. This CDR3 reads CACDTVTGGNSYTDKLIF. CDR3 DNA sequence: TGTGCCTGTGACACCGTAACTGGGGGTAACTCCTACACCGATAAACTCATCTTT.

This clone is medium-sized. The chain carries TRDV2 and TRDJ1, with D perhaps matching TRDD3 (5 bases). Trimming removed 0 bases at V and 1 base at J, with 11 bases between. Germline CDR1 is GEAIGNYY and CDR2 is EKD. CDR3 length: 15 amino acids. The chain's CDR3 is CACDTVGTLTDKLIF. CDR3 DNA sequence: TGTGCCTGTGACACCGTGGGGACCCTCACCGATAAACTCATCTTT.

This clone was counted once. The chain carries TRDV2 and TRDJ3; D might be TRDD3 (5 bases). V was pared by 0 bases and J by 2 bases, with 25 bases between. Germline V gives CDR1 GEAIGNYY, CDR2 EKD. The CDR3 is 22 residues long. The CDR3 DNA is TGTGCCTGTGACACCGCCTCTTTTGGGGTGTCCTCCAATACCTGGGACACCCGACAGATGTTTTTC. Translated, it gives CACDTASFGVSSNTWDTRQMFF.

V gene TRDV2 combines with J gene TRDJ1; D is undetermined. Germline values: CDR1 GEAIGNYY, CDR2 EKD. V was trimmed by 1 base and J by 1 base, leaving 15 bases between them. The CDR3 runs 16 residues. The CDR3 DNA reads TGTGCCTGTGACACTATCCGATCTACGAGCACCGATAAACTCATCTTT. Protein product: CACDTIRSTSTDKLIF.

The chain combines TRDV2 with TRDJ1; 13 bases are shared with TRDD3. V lost 0 bases to trimming and J lost 0 bases; unmatched junction nucleotides: 15. The germline gives CDR1 GEAIGNYY, CDR2 EKD. This CDR3 region has 21 residues. CDR3 residues: CACDTVQTGGYERMYTDKLIF. Here the CDR3 DNA reads TGTGCCTGTGACACCGTGCAAACTGGGGGATACGAGAGGATGTACACCGATAAACTCATCTTT.

This clone was detected a few times. The sample carries other DNA sequences with the same CDR3. The CDR3 region is CACDTVLGDTNTDKLIF. CDR3 DNA: TGTGCCTGTGACACCGTACTGGGGGATACGAACACCGATAAACTCATCTTT. The gene calls are TRDV2 and TRDJ1; 13 nucleotides align to TRDD3. The CDR3 runs to 17 residues. Germline CDR1 reads GEAIGNYY; CDR2 reads EKD. V lost 0 bases, J lost 0 bases, and 3 bases stayed unmatched.

Sample share makes this clone medium-sized (0.01 to 0.1%). The chain recombines TRDV2 with TRDJ1; 13 positions agree with TRDD3. V was clipped by 5 bases and J by 7 bases; unmatched bases: 9. This CDR3 spans 15 amino acids. In germline, CDR1 is GEAIGNYY, CDR2 EKD. The CDR3 protein is CACVPLGDTQGKLIF. CDR3 nucleotide sequence: TGTGCCTGTGTCCCACTGGGGGATACGCAAGGTAAACTCATCTTT.